The entry that follows covers one T cell receptor (beta chain) sequence. The assay was immunoSEQ multiplex PCR, and TCRdb's table has in-frame clones only and misses some. This table holds about 26,000 clones, almost 90% found once. In germline, CDR1 is SGHTA, CDR2 FQGNSA. V was clipped by 2 bases and J by 4 bases, with 9 bases between them. The CDR3 contains 15 residues. Treatment given: preoperative locoregional IRX-2 cytokine immunotherapy. Patients received preoperative, locoregional IRX-2 cytokine immunotherapy in a phase Ib study. The data originate from a study of preoperative IRX-2 immunotherapy in early breast cancer.

This chain links TRBV7-2 with TRBJ2-6; D remains unclear. This sample was obtained from a patient treated with IRX-2 immunotherapy. The TCR was taken from a human donor with breast cancer. The CDR3 region is CASSLSPSGANVLTF. The CDR3 region has the DNA TGTGCCAGCAGCTTATCCCCGTCGGGGGCCAACGTCCTGACTTTC.